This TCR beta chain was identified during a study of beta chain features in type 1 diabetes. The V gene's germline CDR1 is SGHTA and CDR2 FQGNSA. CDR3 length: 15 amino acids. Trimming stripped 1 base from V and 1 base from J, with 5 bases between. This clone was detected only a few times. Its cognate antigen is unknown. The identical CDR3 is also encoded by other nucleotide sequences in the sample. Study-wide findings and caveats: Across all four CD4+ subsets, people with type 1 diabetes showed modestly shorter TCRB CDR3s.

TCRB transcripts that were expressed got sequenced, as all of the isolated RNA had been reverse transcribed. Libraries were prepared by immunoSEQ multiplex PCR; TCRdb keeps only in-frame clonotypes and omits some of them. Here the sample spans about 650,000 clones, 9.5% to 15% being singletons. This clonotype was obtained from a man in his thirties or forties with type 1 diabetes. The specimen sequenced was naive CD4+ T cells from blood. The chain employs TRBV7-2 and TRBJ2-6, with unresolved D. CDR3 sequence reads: CASSLVGSGANVLTF. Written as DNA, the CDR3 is TGTGCCAGCAGCTTAGTAGGGTCTGGGGCCAACGTCCTGACTTTC.